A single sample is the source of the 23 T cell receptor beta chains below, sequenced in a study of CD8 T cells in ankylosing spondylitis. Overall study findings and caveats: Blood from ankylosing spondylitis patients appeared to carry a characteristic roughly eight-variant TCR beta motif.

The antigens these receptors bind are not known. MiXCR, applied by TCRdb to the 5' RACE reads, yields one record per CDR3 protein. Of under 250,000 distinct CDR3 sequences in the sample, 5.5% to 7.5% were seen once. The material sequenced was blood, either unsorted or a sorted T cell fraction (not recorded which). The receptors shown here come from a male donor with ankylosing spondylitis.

The CDR3 DNA sequence: TGTGCCAGCAGCCAAGACGGTAACTATGGCTACACCTTC. It codes for CASSQDGNYGYTF. The chain uses TRBV3-1 and TRBJ1-2; D remains unclear. Trimming stripped 0 bases from V and 1 base from J, with 3 bases between. In germline, CDR1 is LGHDT, CDR2 YNNKEL (reference sequence). This CDR3 is built from 13 residues.

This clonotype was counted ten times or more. CDR3 residues: CASSLPGLPKTQYF. CDR3 coding DNA: TGTGCCAGCAGCTTGCCGGGACTTCCAAAGACCCAGTACTTC. The rearrangement joins TRBV5-5 to TRBJ2-5; D is possibly TRBD2 (6 bases). In germline, CDR1 is SGHKS, CDR2 YYEKEE (reference sequence). Trimming took 1 base from V and 6 from J, leaving 13 bases between them. The CDR3 contains 14 residues.

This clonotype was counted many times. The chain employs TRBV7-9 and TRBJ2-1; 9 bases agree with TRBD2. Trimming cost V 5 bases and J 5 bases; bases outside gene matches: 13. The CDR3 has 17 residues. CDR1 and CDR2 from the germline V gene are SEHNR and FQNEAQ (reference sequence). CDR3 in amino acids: CASSPPQKTSGHNEQFF. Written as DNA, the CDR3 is TGTGCCAGCAGCCCTCCTCAGAAGACTAGCGGCCACAATGAGCAGTTCTTC.

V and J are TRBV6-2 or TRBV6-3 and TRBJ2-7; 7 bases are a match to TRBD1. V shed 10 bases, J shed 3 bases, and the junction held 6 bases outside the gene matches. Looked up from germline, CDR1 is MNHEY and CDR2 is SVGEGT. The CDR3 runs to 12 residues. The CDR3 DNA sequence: TGTGCCATTGGGACAGACCACTACGAGCAGTACTTC. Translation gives CAIGTDHYEQYF.

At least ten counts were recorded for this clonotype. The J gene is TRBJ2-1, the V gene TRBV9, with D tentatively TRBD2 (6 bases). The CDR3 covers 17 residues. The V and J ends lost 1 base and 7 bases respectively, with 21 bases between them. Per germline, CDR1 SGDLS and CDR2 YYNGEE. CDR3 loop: CASSVSPSGQGWNEQFF. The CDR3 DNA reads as TGTGCCAGCAGCGTAAGCCCGAGCGGGCAGGGTTGGAATGAGCAGTTCTTC.

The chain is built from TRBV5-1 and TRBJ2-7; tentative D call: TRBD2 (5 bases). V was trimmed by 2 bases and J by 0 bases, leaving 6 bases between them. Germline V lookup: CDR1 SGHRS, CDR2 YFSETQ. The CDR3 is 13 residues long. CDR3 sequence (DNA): TGCGCCAGCAGCTTTAGCGACTCCTACGAGCAGTACTTC. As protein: CASSFSDSYEQYF. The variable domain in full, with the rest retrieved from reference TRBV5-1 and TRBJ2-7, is KAGVTQTPRYLIKTRGQQVTLSCSPISGHRSVSWYQQTPGQGLQFLFEYFSETQRNKGNFPGRFSGRQFSNSRSEMNVSTLELGDSALYLCASSFSDSYEQYFGPGTRLTVT.

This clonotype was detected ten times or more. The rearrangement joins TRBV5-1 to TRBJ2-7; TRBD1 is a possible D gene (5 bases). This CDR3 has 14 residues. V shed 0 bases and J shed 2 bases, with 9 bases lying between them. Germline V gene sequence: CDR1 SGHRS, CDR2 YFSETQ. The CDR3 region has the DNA TGCGCCAGCAGCTTGGATATCAGGGCCTACGAGCAGTACTTC. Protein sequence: CASSLDIRAYEQYF.

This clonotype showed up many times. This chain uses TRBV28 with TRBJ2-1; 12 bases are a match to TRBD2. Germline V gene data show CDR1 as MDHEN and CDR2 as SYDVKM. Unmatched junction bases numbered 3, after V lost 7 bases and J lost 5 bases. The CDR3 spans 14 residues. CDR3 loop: CASTWTSGDNEQFF. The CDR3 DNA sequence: TGTGCCAGCACCTGGACTAGCGGGGACAATGAGCAGTTCTTC.

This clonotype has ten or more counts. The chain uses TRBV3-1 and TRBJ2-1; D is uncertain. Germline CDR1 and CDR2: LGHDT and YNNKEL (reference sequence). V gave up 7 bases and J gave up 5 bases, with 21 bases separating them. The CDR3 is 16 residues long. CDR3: CASTGRNIPRDNEQFF. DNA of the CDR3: TGTGCCAGCACCGGACGTAACATCCCAAGGGACAATGAGCAGTTCTTC.

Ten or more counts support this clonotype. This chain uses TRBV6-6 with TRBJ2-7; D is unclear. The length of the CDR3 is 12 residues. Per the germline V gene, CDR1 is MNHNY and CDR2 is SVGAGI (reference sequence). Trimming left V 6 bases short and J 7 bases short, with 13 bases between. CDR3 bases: TGTGCCAGCAGCCTTCGAGGTGCAGAGCAGTACTTC. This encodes CASSLRGAEQYF.

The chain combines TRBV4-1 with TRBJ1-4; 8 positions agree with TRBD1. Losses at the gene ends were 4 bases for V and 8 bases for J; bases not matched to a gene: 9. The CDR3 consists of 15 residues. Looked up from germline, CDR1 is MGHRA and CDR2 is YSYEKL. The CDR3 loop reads CASSPREQGGEKLFF. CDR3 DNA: TGCGCCAGCAGCCCTCGGGAACAGGGGGGGGAAAAACTGTTTTTT.

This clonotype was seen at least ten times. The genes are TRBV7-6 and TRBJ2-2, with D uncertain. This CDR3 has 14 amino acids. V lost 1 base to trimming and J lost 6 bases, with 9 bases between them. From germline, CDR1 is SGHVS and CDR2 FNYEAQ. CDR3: CASSLEVAPGELFF. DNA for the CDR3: TGTGCCAGCAGCTTAGAGGTGGCACCCGGGGAGCTGTTTTTT.

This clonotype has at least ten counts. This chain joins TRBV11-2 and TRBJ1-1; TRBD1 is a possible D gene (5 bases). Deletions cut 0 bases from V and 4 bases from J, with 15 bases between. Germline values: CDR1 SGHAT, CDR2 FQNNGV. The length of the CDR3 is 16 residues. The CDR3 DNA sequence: TGTGCCAGCAGCTTAGAGTCAGGGCTGATTGGCACTGAAGCTTTCTTT. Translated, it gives CASSLESGLIGTEAFF.

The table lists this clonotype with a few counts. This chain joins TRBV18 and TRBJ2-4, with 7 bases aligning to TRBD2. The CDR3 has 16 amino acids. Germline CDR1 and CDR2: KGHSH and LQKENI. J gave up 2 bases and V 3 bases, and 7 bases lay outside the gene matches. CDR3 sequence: CASSPGTKGTKNIQYF. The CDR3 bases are TGTGCCAGCTCACCCGGGACTAAAGGGACCAAAAACATTCAGTACTTC.

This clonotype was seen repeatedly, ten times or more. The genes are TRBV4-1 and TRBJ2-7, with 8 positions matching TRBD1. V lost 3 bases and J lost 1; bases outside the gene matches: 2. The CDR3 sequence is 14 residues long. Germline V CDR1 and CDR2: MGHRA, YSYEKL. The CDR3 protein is CASSQRTGSYEQYF. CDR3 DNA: TGCGCCAGCAGCCAGAGGACAGGGTCCTACGAGCAGTACTTC.

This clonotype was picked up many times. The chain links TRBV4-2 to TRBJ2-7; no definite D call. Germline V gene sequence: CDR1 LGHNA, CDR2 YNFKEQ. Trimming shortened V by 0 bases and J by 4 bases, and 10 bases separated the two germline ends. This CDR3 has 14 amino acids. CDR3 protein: CASSQEVRIYEQYF. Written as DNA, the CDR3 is TGTGCCAGCAGCCAAGAGGTCAGAATTTACGAGCAGTACTTC.

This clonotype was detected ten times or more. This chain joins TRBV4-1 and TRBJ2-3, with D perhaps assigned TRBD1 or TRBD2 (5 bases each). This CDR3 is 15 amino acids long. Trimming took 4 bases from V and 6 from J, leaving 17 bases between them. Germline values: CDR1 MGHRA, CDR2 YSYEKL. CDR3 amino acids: CASSPPYGTMDTQYF. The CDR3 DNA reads TGCGCCAGCAGCCCCCCATACGGGACCATGGATACGCAGTATTTT.

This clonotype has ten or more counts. This CDR3 reads CASSQEVRNRGQETQYF. CDR3 sequence (DNA): TGCGCCAGCAGCCAAGAGGTCCGGAACCGAGGGCAGGAGACCCAGTACTTC. The chain couples TRBV4-3 to TRBJ2-5; D perhaps matches TRBD2 (5 bases). Per the germline V gene, CDR1 is LGHNA and CDR2 is YSLEER. There are 17 residues in the CDR3. V was cut by 0 bases and J by 5 bases, with 19 bases left in between.

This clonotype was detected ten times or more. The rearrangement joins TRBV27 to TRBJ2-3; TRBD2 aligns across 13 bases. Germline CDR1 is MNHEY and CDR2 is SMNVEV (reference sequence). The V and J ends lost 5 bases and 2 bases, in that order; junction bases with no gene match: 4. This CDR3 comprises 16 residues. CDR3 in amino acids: CASSTGTSGNTDTQYF. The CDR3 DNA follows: TGTGCCAGCAGTACAGGGACTAGCGGGAACACAGATACGCAGTATTTT.

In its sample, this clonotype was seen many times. The CDR3 sequence is CASSLPSDRGTEAFF. CDR3 coding DNA: TGTGCCAGCAGCTTACCATCGGACAGGGGCACTGAAGCTTTCTTT. J is TRBJ1-1 and V is TRBV7-9; 9 positions agree with TRBD1. Trimming took 2 bases from V and 4 from J; bases not matched to a gene: 5. The CDR3 is made up of 15 amino acids. Germline loops: CDR1 SEHNR, CDR2 FQNEAQ (reference sequence).

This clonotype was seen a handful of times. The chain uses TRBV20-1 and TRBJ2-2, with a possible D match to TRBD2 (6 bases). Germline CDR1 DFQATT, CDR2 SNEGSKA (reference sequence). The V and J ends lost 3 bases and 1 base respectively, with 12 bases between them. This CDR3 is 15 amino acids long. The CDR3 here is CSASRREKNTGELFF. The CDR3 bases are TGCAGTGCTAGTCGACGGGAGAAGAACACCGGGGAGCTGTTTTTT.

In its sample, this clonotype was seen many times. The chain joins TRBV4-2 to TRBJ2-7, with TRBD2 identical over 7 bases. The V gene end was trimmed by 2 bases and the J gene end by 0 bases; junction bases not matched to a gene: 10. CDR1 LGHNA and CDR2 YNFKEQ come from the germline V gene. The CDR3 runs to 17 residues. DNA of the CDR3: TGTGCCAGCAGCCAACCTACGGGACTACCACTCTCCTACGAGCAGTACTTC. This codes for CASSQPTGLPLSYEQYF.

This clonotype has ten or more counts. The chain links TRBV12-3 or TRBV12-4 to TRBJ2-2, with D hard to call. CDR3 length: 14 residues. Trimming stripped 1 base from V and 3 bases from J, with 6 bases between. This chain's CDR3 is CASSLGVYTGELFF. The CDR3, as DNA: TGTGCCAGCAGTTTAGGAGTGTACACCGGGGAGCTGTTTTTT.